A selection of T cell receptor beta chains follows, all from one sample in a study of cytomegalovirus exposure and HLA in healthy donors. The protocol was immunoSEQ multiplex PCR, while the TCRdb copy is restricted to in-frame clones and leaves out a portion. The data contain over 90,000 clones, 65% to 85% of them singletons. The sample comprised PBMCs. The receptors come from a man between 45 and 60 years old in good health and CMV-seropositive. Both conserved end residues are part of each CDR3. Rows may omit the clone size; those that give it use once, few, many or a size class.

TRBV7-3 | - | CASSLGTGSFYEQYF
TRBV2 | - | CASRYLAGNTGELFF
TRBV7-2 | few | CASSSYTDTQYF
TRBV6-1 | - | CASSENEGRTGELFF
TRBV5-4 | many | CASGPQLASYEQYF
TRBV6-1 | - | CASSVSRETQYF
TRBV25-1 | few | CASSEFAEAFF
TRBV5-4 | - | CASSLGSGRAFLNEQYF
TRBV6-5 | few | CASSYKGTGTNTEAFF
TRBV5-1 | - | CASSPGLAGVDTQYF
TRBV4-2 | once | CASSQDRLLALGEQFF
TRBV2 | once | CARRGGQGPTGELFF
TRBV2 | - | CASSDGFVDYEQYF
TRBV27 | - | CASLRSGDGFFNEQFF
TRBV19 | once | CASSQLLGQGATGELFF
TRBV27 | - | CASSLSLLAVTSGANVLTF
TRBV21-1 | once | CASSKKPSGRTYEQYF
TRBV12-2 | - | CASRLGPDRMPKYGYTF
TRBV19 | - | CASSIVDRNSYNEQFF
TRBV5-5 | - | CASSLLGLRGVGYTF
TRBV19 | - | CASTPGRGAYEQYF
TRBV30 | - | CAWSDTGDPIYGYTF
TRBV27 | - | CASSPQDRLNQPQHF
TRBV7-3 | few | CASSLGEDTEAFF
TRBV2 | - | CASSGRASGDSGELFF
TRBV29-1 | once | CSATGRGTEAFF
TRBV15 | - | CATSRRGNTEAFF
TRBV5-8 | - | CASSRVAGQTYEQYF
TRBV27 | - | CASSLGSGIYEQYF
TRBV19 | - | CASRLSGLGETQYF
TRBV30 | - | CAWSSPGLAGYEQYF
TRBV6-5 | - | CASRNTGNTGELFF
TRBV6-1 | - | CASDSGGLAYNEQFF
TRBV30 | - | CASKTSGSETQYF
TRBV19 | - | CASSGQGRSNQPQHF
TRBV7-8 | - | CASSRNRGPGQETQYF
TRBV5-1 | - | CASSLGQGQETQYF
TRBV21-1 | - | CASSSLRARTKNIQYF
TRBV11-3 | few | CASSFRTPPSYEQYF
TRBV28 | - | CASSSTGTGVNSPLHF
TRBV6-5 | - | CASSYSASGTYEQYF
TRBV4-3 | - | CASSRGLDSYEQYF
TRBV30 | once | CAWSGLAGSETQYF
TRBV6-4 | - | CASSEAENNEQFF
TRBV9 | once | CASSFRTGGSGTDTQYF
TRBV18 | once | CASSPGGTGAYEQYF
TRBV4-1 | - | CASSQDPGGVGADQETQYF
TRBV9 | - | CASSASSGRTYEQYF
TRBV9 | - | CASSASGTGDEGYTF
TRBV19 | - | CASTTQGRFTEAFF
TRBV6-1 | - | CASSEGHANQPQHF